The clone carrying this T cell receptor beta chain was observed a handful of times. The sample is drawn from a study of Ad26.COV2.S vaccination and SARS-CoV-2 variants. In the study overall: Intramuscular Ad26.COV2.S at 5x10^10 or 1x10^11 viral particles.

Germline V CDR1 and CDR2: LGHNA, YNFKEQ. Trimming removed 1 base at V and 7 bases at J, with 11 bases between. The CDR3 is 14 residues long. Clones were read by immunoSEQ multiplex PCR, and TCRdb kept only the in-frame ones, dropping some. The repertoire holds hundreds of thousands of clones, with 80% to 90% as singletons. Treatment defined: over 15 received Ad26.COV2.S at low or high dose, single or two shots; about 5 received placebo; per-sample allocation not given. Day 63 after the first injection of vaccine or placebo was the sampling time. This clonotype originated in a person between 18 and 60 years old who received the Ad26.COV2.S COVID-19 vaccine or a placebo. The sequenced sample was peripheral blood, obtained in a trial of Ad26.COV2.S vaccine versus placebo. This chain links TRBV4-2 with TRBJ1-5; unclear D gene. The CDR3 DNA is TGTGCCAGCAGCCAAGGAACCCCACGCCAGCCCCAGCATTTT. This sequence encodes CASSQGTPRQPQHF.